This T cell receptor beta chain stems from a study of regulatory T cells in long-lasting Graves disease. Trimming took 3 bases from V and 4 from J; bases not matched to a gene: 5. CDR1 is KGHSH and CDR2 is LQKENI in the germline V gene. This CDR3 comprises 14 residues. The TCR beta library used iRepertoire HTBI primers with Arm-PCR amplification of CDR3. TCRdb reprocessed the multiplex PCR reads with MiXCR, giving one entry per CDR3 protein. The top ten hold roughly 15% of the sample, which has a few hundred thousand distinct CDR3 sequences, 15% to 20% seen once. General study results and limits: TRBV28, TRBJ1-2 and TRBJ2-5 were segments that persistent disease favored.

The sample's time point: newly diagnosed GD, antithyroid drugs for less than 3 months. RNA isolated from PBMCs was used to make the TCR library. This clonotype was counted many times. Its specificity is not known. A further study also used this sample, focusing on T cells in Graves' hyperthyroidism and ophthalmopathy. That source notes: Researchers defined stable Graves' hyperthyroidism as no ophthalmopathy progression within 18 months. Blood also held most thyroid clonotypes expanded beyond 0.001.

This sequence originates from a woman between 25 and 40 years old with Graves disease. The sample here was peripheral blood mononuclear cells (PBMCs), taken at new diagnosis, from a patient treated with antithyroid drugs. The chain combines TRBV18 with TRBJ2-5; 7 bases are a match to TRBD1. The CDR3 bases are TGTGCCAGCTCACCGACAGGGAAGGGAGAGACCCAGTACTTC. This codes for CASSPTGKGETQYF.